The 14 T cell receptor beta chains below come from one sample, sequenced in a study of blood T cell repertoires in COVID-19 (dated by TCRdb to the early 2020s). Libraries were constructed by the immunoSEQ multiplex PCR assay. TCRdb limited this immuneACCESS table to in-frame rearrangements with V and J called. A share of clones is missing; checked studies link under half to unresolved V genes, and the rest is unexplained. This sample lists more than 200,000 clones; around 90% were detected once. The ten most abundant clones make up less than 2% of the sample. Material for sequencing was peripheral blood. These receptors all come from a man aged 70 or older with acute or convalescent COVID-19.

The chain employs TRBV14 and TRBJ2-2; 7 bases are shared with TRBD1. CDR3 length: 13 amino acids. Germline V lookup: CDR1 SGHDN, CDR2 FVKESK. Trimming removed 4 bases from V and 8 bases from J; junction bases left unmatched: 4. In DNA form, the CDR3 reads TGTGCCAGCAGCCCACAGGGGATTGGGGAGCTGTTTTTT. Protein sequence: CASSPQGIGELFF.

The CDR3 DNA is TGTGCCAGCAGCCCGCCCGGGAGAGACACCGGGGAGCTGTTTTTT. This encodes CASSPPGRDTGELFF. This chain links TRBV11-2 with TRBJ2-2, with TRBD2 as a possible D gene (6 bases). V gave up 5 bases and J gave up 3 bases, with 13 bases separating them. The CDR3 covers 15 residues. From germline, CDR1 is SGHAT and CDR2 FQNNGV.

This chain links TRBV30 with TRBJ2-6; 7 bases agree with TRBD1. Germline CDR1 GTSNPN, CDR2 SVGIG (reference sequence). After removal of 2 bases from V and 0 bases from J, the junction contained 4 bases not matched to a gene. The CDR3 has 16 residues. The DNA for the CDR3 is TGTGCCTGGAGTCCTCGACAGGGCTCTGGGGCCAACGTCCTGACTTTC. The encoded protein is CAWSPRQGSGANVLTF.

This clone was seen a single time. Additional DNA sequences in this sample encode the identical CDR3. The chain couples TRBV20-1 to TRBJ1-2; 9 positions match TRBD1. The CDR3 runs 13 residues. CDR1 and CDR2 from the germline V gene are DFQATT and SNEGSKA (reference sequence). V lost 6 bases to trimming and J lost 4 bases; unmatched junction nucleotides: 6. The CDR3 sequence: CSASQTGGYGYTF. The CDR3 region has the DNA TGCAGTGCGAGTCAGACAGGGGGCTATGGCTACACCTTC.

The chain combines TRBV18 with TRBJ2-7; 10 bases agree with TRBD2. The CDR3 is 14 amino acids. Germline CDR1 and CDR2: KGHSH and LQKENI. The trim removed 3 bases at V and 6 bases at J, leaving 5 bases unmatched. This CDR3 is CASSPKREGGEQYF. In DNA, the CDR3 is TGTGCCAGCTCACCCAAGCGGGAGGGCGGCGAGCAGTACTTC.

This sequence joins TRBV18 and TRBJ1-5; a weak D match, TRBD1 (5 bases). Trimming removed 4 bases from V and 1 base from J, with 14 bases in between. Looked up from germline, CDR1 is KGHSH and CDR2 is LQKENI. This CDR3 comprises 16 residues. The CDR3 reads CASSQGAGGSNQPQHF. The CDR3 DNA reads as TGTGCCAGCTCACAGGGTGCGGGGGGGAGCAATCAGCCCCAGCATTTT.

The V call is TRBV12-2, the J call TRBJ1-2; the D call TRBD1 from the table was never checked on the DNA. TRBV12-2 is described as a pseudogene. The CDR3 has 15 amino acids. CDR3 sequence (DNA): TGTGCAAGTCGCTTAGGAGGAGGGACAGGGGATGGCTACACCTTC. It yields the protein CASRLGGGTGDGYTF.

This clone was counted ten times or more. V gene TRBV7-9 combines with J gene TRBJ2-1, with D possibly matching TRBD1 (6 bases). The length of the CDR3 is 16 residues. Germline V gene lookup returns CDR1 SEHNR and CDR2 FQNEAQ (reference sequence). V lost 4 bases to trimming and J lost 3 bases, with 16 bases between them. Here the CDR3 reads CASSSSGEGYYNEQFF. CDR3 sequence (DNA): TGTGCCAGCAGCTCGTCAGGGGAAGGGTACTACAATGAGCAGTTCTTC.

The chain employs TRBV7-8 and TRBJ2-7; 8 bases match TRBD1. Per germline, CDR1 SGHVS and CDR2 FQNEAQ. V lost 4 bases and J lost 3; bases outside the gene matches: 5. The CDR3 runs to 14 residues. CDR3 protein: CASSYNTGGYEQYF. The CDR3 bases are TGTGCCAGCAGCTATAACACAGGGGGCTACGAGCAGTACTTC.

The V call is TRBV6-5, the J call TRBJ2-1, with 8 bases lining up with TRBD2. V lost 3 bases and J lost 9; bases outside the gene matches: 10. The CDR3 sequence is 15 residues long. CDR1 and CDR2 from the germline V gene are MNHEY and SVGAGI. The CDR3 coding sequence is TGTGCCAGCAGTTATCAAGCGGGAGTGACTGGTGAGCAGTTCTTC. It yields the protein CASSYQAGVTGEQFF.

CDR3: CASSYTGVSDGYTF. CDR3 nucleotide sequence: TGTGCCAGCAGTTACACAGGGGTTTCGGATGGCTACACCTTC. V and J are TRBV6-6 and TRBJ1-2; 7 nucleotides align to TRBD1. The CDR3 length is 14 residues. Germline V CDR1 and CDR2: MNHNY, SVGAGI (reference sequence). J was trimmed by 6 bases and V by 2 bases; bases with no gene match: 6.

This chain joins TRBV21-1 and TRBJ2-1; the table's D gene call, TRBD1, was not cross checked with the DNA. TRBV21-1 is designated a pseudogene. This CDR3 contains 18 residues. CDR3 protein: CASSTKGSQGASYNEQFF. CDR3 bases: TGTGCCAGCAGTACCAAAGGGTCGCAGGGGGCGTCCTACAATGAGCAGTTCTTC.

V usage is TRBV28 and J usage is TRBJ2-3, with 13 bases lining up with TRBD2. CDR3 length: 17 residues. Germline V gene data show CDR1 as MDHEN and CDR2 as SYDVKM. J was trimmed by 2 bases and V by 0 bases; bases with no gene match: 2. CDR3: CASSLWTSGRNTDTQYF. CDR3 DNA sequence: TGTGCCAGCAGTTTATGGACTAGCGGGAGGAACACAGATACGCAGTATTTT.

V and J are TRBV2 and TRBJ2-2; 11 bases are a match to TRBD2. Germline lookup yields CDR1 SNHLY and CDR2 FYNNEI. With 9 bases clipped from V and 4 bases from J, the junction kept 7 bases outside the gene matches. CDR3 length: 15 residues. CDR3 protein: CASTLAGGGTGELFF. The CDR3 DNA reads as TGTGCCAGTACCTTAGCGGGAGGGGGCACCGGGGAGCTGTTTTTT. The variable domain in full, completed from reference TRBV2 and TRBJ2-2, reads EPEVTQTPSHQVTQMGQEVILRCVPISNHLYFYWYRQILGQKVEFLVSFYNNEISEKSEIFDDQFSVERPDGSNFTLKIRSTKLEDSAMYFCASTLAGGGTGELFFGEGSRLTVL.